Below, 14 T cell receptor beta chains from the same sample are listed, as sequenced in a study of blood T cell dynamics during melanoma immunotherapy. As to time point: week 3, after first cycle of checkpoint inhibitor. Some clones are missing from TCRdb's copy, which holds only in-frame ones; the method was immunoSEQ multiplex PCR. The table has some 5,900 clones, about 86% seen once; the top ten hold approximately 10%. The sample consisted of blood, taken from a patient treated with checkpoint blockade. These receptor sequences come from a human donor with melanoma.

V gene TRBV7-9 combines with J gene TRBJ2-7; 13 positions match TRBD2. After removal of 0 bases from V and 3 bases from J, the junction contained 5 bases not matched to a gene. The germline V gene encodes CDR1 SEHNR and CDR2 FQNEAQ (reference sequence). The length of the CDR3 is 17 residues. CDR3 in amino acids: CASSLAHTSGGDYEQYF. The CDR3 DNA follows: TGTGCCAGCAGCTTAGCCCATACTAGCGGGGGGGACTACGAGCAGTACTTC.

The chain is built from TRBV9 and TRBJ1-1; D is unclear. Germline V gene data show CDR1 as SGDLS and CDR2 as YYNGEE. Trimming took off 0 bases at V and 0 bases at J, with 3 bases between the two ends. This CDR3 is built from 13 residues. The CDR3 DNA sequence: TGTGCCAGCAGCGTAGTTGTGAACACTGAAGCTTTCTTT. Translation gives CASSVVVNTEAFF.

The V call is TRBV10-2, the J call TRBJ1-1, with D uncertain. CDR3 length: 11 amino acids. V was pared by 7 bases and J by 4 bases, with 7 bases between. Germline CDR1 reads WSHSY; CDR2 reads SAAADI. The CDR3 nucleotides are TGCGCCAGCACCGGGAGCACTGAAGCTTTCTTT. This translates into CASTGSTEAFF.

DNA of the CDR3: TGTGCCAGCAAAAGTCCGGGCGAATCAGCTGGCTACACCTTC. It specifies CASKSPGESAGYTF. The chain uses TRBV2 and TRBJ1-2; D is ambiguous. This CDR3 spans 14 amino acids. V lost 7 bases to trimming and J lost 7 bases, with 19 bases between them. Germline V gene lookup returns CDR1 SNHLY and CDR2 FYNNEI.

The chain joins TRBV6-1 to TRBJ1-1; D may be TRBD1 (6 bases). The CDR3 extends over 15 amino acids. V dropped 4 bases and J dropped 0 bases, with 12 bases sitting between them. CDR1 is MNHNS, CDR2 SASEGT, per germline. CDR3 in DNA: TGTGCCAGCAGTGTCGACAGGCTAATGAACACTGAAGCTTTCTTT. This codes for CASSVDRLMNTEAFF.

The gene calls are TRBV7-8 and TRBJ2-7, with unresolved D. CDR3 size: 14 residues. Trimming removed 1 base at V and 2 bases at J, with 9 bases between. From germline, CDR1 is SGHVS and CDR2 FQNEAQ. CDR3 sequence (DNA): TGTGCCAGCAGCTTAGGACTCACGACCTACGAGCAGTACTTC. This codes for CASSLGLTTYEQYF.

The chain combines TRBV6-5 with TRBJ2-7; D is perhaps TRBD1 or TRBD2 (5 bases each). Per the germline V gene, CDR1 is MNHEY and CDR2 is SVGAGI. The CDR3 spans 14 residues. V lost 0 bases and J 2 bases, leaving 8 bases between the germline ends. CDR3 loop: CASSYSGAPYEQYF. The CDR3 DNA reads TGTGCCAGCAGTTACTCCGGGGCCCCCTACGAGCAGTACTTC.

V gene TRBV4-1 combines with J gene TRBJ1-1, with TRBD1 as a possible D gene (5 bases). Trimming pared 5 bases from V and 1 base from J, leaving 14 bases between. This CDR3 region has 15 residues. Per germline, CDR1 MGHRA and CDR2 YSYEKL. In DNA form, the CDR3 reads TGCGCCAGCAGCACCCATACGACAGAGAACACTGAAGCTTTCTTT. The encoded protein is CASSTHTTENTEAFF.

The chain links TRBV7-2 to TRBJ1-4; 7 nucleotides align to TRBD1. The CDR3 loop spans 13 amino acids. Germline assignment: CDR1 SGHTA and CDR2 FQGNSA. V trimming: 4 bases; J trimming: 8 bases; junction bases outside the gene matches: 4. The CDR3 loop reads CASSSTQGEKLFF. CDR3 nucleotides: TGTGCCAGCAGCTCCACACAGGGGGAAAAACTGTTTTTT.

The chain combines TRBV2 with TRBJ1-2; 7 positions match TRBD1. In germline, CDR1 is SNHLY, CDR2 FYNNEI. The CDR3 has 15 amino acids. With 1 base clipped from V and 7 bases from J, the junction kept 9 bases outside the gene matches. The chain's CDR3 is CASSEDPRGAGGYTF. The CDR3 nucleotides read TGTGCCAGCAGTGAAGACCCCAGGGGGGCGGGTGGCTACACCTTC.

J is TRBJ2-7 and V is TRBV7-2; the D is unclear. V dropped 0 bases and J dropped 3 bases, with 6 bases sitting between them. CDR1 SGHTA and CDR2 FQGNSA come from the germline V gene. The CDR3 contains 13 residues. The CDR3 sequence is CASSLAGSYEQYF. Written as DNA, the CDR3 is TGTGCCAGCAGCTTAGCAGGAAGCTACGAGCAGTACTTC.

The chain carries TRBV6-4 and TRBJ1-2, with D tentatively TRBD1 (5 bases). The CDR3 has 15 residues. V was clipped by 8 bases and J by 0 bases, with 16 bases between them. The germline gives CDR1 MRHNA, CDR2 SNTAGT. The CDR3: CASGTGESANYGYTF. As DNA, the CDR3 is TGTGCCAGCGGGACGGGCGAGAGCGCTAACTATGGCTACACCTTC.

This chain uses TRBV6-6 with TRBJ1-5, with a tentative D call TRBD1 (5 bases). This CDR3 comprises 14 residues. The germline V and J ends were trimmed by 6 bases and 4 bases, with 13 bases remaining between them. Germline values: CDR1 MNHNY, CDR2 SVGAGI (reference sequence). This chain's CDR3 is CASRSTGQNQPQHF. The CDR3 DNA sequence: TGTGCCAGCAGGTCAACAGGTCAGAATCAGCCCCAGCATTTT.

CDR3 region: CASSSRDKNTEAFF. For the CDR3, the DNA is TGTGCCAGCAGCTCCCGGGACAAGAACACTGAAGCTTTCTTT. V gene TRBV11-3 combines with J gene TRBJ1-1; maybe TRBD1 (6 bases). V was shortened by 4 bases and J by 1 base, with 10 bases between the two germline ends. The CDR3 spans 14 residues. The V gene's germline CDR1 is SGHNT and CDR2 YENEEA.